Given below is one T cell receptor (beta chain) in context. The data belong to a study of shared clonotypes between healthy human individuals. The data were produced by immunoSEQ multiplex PCR, yet TCRdb's version contains in-frame clones alone and is incomplete. This table has a few million clones, roughly 92% appearing once. The TCR comes from a man between 18 and 35 years old in good health. Input material: naive CD4+ T cells sorted from blood. The subset: CD45RA+ positively selected.

The CDR3 bases are TGTGCCAGCAGTGTCACGCAGATTAATTCACCCCTCCACTTT. Protein sequence: CASSVTQINSPLHF. The V call is TRBV7-8, the J call TRBJ1-6; no definite D call. V lost 6 bases, J lost 6 bases, and 12 bases lay in between. The CDR3 consists of 14 residues. Germline CDR1 and CDR2: SGHVS and FQNEAQ.